This T cell receptor beta chain was captured by sequencing in a study of shared clonotypes between healthy human individuals. Study at large: Per-donor plates numbered three CD4 naive, three CD4 memory, two CD8 naive and one CD8 memory. Study results and caveats: Memory subsets generally showed smaller estimated richness than naive subsets did. Despite large depth, rarefaction showed incomplete sorted-subset sequencing.

The method was immunoSEQ multiplex PCR; TCRdb's version includes in-frame clones alone and lacks a portion of them. There are approximately 600,000 clones in the sample; approximately 95% occur only once, and around 0.11% lies in the top ten. CD45RO-negative, CCR7-positively selected cells formed the naive CD8 fraction, excluding terminally differentiated effector memory CD45RA+ cells. Donors were Caucasian adults residing in Nashville, Tennessee, USA. CDR1 and CDR2 from the germline V gene are MNHEY and SVGAGI. After removal of 5 bases from V and 5 bases from J, the junction contained 10 bases not matched to a gene. There are 15 residues in the CDR3. In regard to this clone: The antigen is unknown.

The sample was naive CD8+ T cells sorted from blood. J is TRBJ2-7 and V is TRBV6-5; 9 bases match TRBD1. The source of this sequence is a woman in her thirties in good health. This chain's CDR3 is CASSPLRTGAHEQYF. The CDR3 bases are TGTGCCAGCAGTCCCCTCCGGACAGGGGCCCACGAGCAGTACTTC.